This T cell receptor (beta chain) was sequenced in a study of T cell changes during pregnancy in multiple sclerosis. CDR3 size: 17 residues. CDR1 and CDR2 (germline): SGHNT, YYREEE (reference sequence). V lost 0 bases and J lost 3; bases outside the gene matches: 5. Sequenced by immunoSEQ multiplex PCR; TCRdb stores in-frame clones only, minus some. The sample has approximately 48,000 clones, 80% to 95% seen once. This material consisted of CD4+ T cells from peripheral blood mononuclear cells, taken after pregnancy. This chain joins TRBV5-4 and TRBJ1-4, with TRBD1 identical over 10 bases. The receptor was isolated from a female donor with multiple sclerosis, enrolled in a pregnancy study. CDR3 coding DNA: TGTGCCAGCAGCTTGGGGGACAGGGGCTATCCTAATGAAAAACTGTTTTTT. Translating it yields CASSLGDRGYPNEKLFF.